This T cell receptor (beta chain) was obtained from a study of T cell changes during pregnancy in multiple sclerosis. Libraries were prepared by immunoSEQ multiplex PCR; TCRdb keeps only in-frame clonotypes and omits some of them. The repertoire consists of 60,000 to 95,000 clones, with about 89% occurring once and the leading ten covering 0.43%. The length of the CDR3 is 14 residues. The specimen comprised CD4+ T cells from peripheral blood mononuclear cells, sampled before pregnancy. This receptor was identified in a female donor with multiple sclerosis, enrolled in a pregnancy study. The chain employs TRBV1 and TRBJ1-5; the table's D call of TRBD1 was not tested on the DNA. TRBV1 is listed as a pseudogene. CDR3 DNA: TGCACCAGCAGCCAGGGACAGGAGGATCAGCCCCAGCATTTT. As protein: CTSSQGQEDQPQHF.